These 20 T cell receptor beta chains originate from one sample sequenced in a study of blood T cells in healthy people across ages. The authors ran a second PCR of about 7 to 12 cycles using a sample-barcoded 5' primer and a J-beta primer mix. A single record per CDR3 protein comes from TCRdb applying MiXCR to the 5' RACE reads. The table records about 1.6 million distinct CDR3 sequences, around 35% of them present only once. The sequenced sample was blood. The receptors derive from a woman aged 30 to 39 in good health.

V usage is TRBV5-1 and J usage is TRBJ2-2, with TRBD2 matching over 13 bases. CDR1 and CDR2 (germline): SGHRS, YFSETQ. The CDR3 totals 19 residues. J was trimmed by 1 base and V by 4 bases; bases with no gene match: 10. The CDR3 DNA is TGCGCCAGCAGCCCTTGGACTAGCGGGAGTGGATTGAACACCGGGGAGCTGTTTTTT. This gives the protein CASSPWTSGSGLNTGELFF.

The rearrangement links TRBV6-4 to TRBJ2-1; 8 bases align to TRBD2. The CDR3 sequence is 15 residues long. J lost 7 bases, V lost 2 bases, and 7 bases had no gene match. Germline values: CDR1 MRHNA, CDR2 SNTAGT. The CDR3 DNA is TGTGCCAGCAGTGACGTTGCGGGGGGTAGGAATGAGCAGTTCTTC. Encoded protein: CASSDVAGGRNEQFF.

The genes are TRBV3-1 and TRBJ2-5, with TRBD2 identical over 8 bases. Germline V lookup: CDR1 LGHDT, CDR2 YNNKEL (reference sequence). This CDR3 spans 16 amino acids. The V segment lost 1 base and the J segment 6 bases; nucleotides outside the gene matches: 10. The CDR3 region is CASSQAGAGVVKTQYF. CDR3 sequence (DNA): TGTGCCAGCAGCCAAGCTGGAGCGGGAGTCGTGAAGACCCAGTACTTC.

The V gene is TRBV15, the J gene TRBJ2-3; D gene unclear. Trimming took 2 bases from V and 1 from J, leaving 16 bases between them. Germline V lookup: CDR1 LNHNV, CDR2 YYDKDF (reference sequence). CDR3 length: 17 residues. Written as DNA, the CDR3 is TGTGCCACCAGCAGACGCTCCATTGGATCCGGCACAGATACGCAGTATTTT. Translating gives CATSRRSIGSGTDTQYF.

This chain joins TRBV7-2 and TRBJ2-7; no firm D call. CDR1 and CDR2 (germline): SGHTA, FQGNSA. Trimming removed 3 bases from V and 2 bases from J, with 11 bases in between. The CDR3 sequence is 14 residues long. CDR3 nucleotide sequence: TGTGCCAGCAGCTTTGGTGAAGGCGCCTACGAGCAGTACTTC. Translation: CASSFGEGAYEQYF.

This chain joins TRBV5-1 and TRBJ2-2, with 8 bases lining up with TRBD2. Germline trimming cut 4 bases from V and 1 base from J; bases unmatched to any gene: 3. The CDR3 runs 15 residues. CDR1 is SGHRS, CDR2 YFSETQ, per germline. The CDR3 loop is CASSVSGMNTGELFF. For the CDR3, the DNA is TGCGCCAGCAGCGTTAGCGGGATGAACACCGGGGAGCTGTTTTTT.

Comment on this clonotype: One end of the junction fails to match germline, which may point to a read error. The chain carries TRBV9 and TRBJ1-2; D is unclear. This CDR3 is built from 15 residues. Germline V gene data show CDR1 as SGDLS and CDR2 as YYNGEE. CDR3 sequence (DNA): TGTGCCAGCAGCGTAGGTTCAACCTGGAACTATGACTACACCTTC. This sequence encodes CASSVGSTWNYDYTF.

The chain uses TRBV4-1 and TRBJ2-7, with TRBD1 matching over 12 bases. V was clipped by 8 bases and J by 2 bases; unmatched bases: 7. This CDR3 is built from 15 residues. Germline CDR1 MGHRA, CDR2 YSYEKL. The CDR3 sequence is CASGPGTGGPYEQYF. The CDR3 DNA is TGCGCCAGCGGCCCAGGGACAGGGGGCCCCTACGAGCAGTACTTC.

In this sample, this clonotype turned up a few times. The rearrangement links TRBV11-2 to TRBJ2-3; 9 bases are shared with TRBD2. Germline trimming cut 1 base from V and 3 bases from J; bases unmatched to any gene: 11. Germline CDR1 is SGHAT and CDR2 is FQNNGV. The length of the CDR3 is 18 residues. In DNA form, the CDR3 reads TGTGCCAGCAGCTTAGGACTAGCGGCACTCCCGGGGACAGATACGCAGTATTTT. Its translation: CASSLGLAALPGTDTQYF.

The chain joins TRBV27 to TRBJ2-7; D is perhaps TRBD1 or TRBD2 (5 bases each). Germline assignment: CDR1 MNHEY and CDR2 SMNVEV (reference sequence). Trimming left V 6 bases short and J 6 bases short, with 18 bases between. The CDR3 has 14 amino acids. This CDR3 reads CASSLNGDHPEQYF. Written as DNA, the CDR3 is TGTGCCAGCAGCCTAAACGGGGACCACCCCGAGCAGTACTTC.

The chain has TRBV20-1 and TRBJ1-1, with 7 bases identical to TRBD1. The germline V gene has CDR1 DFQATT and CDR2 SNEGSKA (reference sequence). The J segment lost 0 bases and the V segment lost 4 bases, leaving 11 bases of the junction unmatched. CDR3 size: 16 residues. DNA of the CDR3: TGCAGTGCTACGGGGACAGAAATGATTATGAACACTGAAGCTTTCTTT. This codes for CSATGTEMIMNTEAFF.

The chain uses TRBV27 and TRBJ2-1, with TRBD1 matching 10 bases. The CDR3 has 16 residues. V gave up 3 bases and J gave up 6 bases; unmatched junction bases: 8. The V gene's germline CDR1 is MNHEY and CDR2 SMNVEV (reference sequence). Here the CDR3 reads CASSLIGQGGGNEQFF. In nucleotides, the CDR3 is TGTGCCAGCAGTTTGATCGGACAGGGGGGAGGCAATGAGCAGTTCTTC.

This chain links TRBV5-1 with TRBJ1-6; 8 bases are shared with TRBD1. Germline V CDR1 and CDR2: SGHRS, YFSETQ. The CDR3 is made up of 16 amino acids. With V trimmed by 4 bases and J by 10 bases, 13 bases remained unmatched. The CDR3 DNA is TGCGCCAGCAGCCCAAGCCAGCGACAGGGGTGGTCACCCCTCCACTTT. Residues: CASSPSQRQGWSPLHF. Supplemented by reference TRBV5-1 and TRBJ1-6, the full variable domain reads KAGVTQTPRYLIKTRGQQVTLSCSPISGHRSVSWYQQTPGQGLQFLFEYFSETQRNKGNFPGRFSGRQFSNSRSEMNVSTLELGDSALYLCASSPSQRQGWSPLHFGNGTRLTVT.

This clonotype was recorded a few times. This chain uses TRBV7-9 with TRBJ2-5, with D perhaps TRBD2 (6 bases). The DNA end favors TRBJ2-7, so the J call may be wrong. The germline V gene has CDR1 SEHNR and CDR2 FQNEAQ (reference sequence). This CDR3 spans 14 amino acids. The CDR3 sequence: CASSVTRRLDEQYF. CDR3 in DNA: TGTGCCAGCAGCGTTACCCGGAGACTAGACGAGCAGTACTTC.

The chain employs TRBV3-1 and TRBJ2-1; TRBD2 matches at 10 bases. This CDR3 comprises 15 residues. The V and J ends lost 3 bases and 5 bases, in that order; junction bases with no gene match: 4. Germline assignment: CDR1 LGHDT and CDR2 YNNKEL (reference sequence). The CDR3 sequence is CASSHGLAANNEQFF. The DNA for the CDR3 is TGTGCCAGCAGCCACGGACTAGCGGCGAACAATGAGCAGTTCTTC.

CDR3 in DNA: TGTGCCAGCAGTTCCTGGACAGGGGACTACGAGCAGTACTTC. It specifies CASSSWTGDYEQYF. This sequence joins TRBV27 and TRBJ2-7; TRBD1 aligns across 9 bases. The CDR3 is 14 residues long. CDR1 MNHEY and CDR2 SMNVEV come from the germline V gene (reference sequence). With 4 bases clipped from V and 3 bases from J, the junction kept 4 bases outside the gene matches.

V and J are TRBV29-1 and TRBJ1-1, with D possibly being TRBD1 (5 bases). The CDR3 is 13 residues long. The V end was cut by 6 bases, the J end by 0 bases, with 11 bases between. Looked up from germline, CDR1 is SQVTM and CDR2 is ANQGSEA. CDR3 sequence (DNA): TGCAGCGTGCTCCGGGACCTGAACACTGAAGCTTTCTTT. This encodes CSVLRDLNTEAFF.

CDR3 region: CASSRPTSGSLDEQFF. CDR3 bases: TGTGCCAGCAGCAGGCCTACTAGCGGGAGTCTCGATGAGCAGTTCTTC. V and J are TRBV5-5 and TRBJ2-1; TRBD2 aligns across 11 bases. J lost 8 bases, V lost 4 bases, and 11 bases had no gene match. The CDR3 is 16 residues long. CDR1 and CDR2 (germline): SGHKS, YYEKEE (reference sequence).

CDR3 bases: TGTGCCAGCAGCTATGGGACTAGCGGGGGTCACGAGCAGTACTTC. Residues: CASSYGTSGGHEQYF. The chain has TRBV27 and TRBJ2-7; 14 bases fit TRBD2. Germline V gene lookup returns CDR1 MNHEY and CDR2 SMNVEV (reference sequence). V lost 6 bases to trimming and J lost 5 bases; unmatched junction nucleotides: 6. The CDR3 contains 15 residues.

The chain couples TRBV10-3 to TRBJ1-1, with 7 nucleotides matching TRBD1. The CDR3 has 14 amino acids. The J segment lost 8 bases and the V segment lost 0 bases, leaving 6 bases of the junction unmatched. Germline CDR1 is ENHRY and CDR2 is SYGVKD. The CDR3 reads CAISESLTRGEAFF. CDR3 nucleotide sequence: TGTGCCATCAGTGAGTCCCTCACCAGGGGGGAAGCTTTCTTT.